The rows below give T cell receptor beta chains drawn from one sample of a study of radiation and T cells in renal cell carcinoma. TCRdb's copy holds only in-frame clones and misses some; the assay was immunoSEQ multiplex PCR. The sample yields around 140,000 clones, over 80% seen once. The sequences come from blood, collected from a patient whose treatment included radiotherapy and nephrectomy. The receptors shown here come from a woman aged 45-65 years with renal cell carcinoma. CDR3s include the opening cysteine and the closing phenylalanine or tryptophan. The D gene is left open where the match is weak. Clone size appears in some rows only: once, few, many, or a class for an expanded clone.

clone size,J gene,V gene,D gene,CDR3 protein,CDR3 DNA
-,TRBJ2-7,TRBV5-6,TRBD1,CASSLIDRVYEQYF,TGTGCCAGCAGCTTGATTGACAGGGTATACGAGCAGTACTTC
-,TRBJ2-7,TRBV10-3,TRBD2,CAISAGLAGLSSYEQYF,TGTGCCATCAGTGCGGGACTAGCGGGACTAAGCTCCTACGAGCAGTACTTC
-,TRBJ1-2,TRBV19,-,CASNMDRDYGYTF,TGTGCCAGTAACATGGACAGAGACTATGGCTACACCTTC
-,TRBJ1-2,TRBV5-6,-,CASSRRDTPGYGYTF,TGTGCCAGCAGCAGACGGGACACCCCAGGGTATGGCTACACCTTC
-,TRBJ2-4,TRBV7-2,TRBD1,CASSPRTGENIQYF,TGTGCCAGCAGCCCTCGGACAGGGGAAAACATTCAGTACTTC
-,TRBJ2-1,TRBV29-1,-,CSVATENSYNEQFF,TGCAGCGTGGCCACAGAGAACTCCTACAATGAGCAGTTCTTC
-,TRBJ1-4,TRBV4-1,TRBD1,CASSQGRQGGEKLFF,TGCGCCAGCAGCCAAGGCAGACAGGGAGGTGAAAAACTGTTTTTT
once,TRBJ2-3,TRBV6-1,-,CASSEDDTDTQYF,TGTGCCAGCAGTGAGGACGACACAGATACGCAGTATTTT
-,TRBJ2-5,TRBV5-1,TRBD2,CASSLAGLGLGETQYF,TGCGCCAGCAGCTTGGCCGGATTGGGACTAGGAGAGACCCAGTACTTC
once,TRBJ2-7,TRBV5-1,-,CASSASYEQYF,TGCGCCAGCAGCGCCAGCTACGAGCAGTACTTC
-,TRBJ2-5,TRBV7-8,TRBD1,CASANALTGSRETQYF,TGTGCCAGCGCCAATGCTTTGACAGGGTCGAGGGAGACCCAGTACTTC
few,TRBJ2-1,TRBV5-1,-,CASSPDRLLGNEQFF,TGCGCCAGCAGCCCAGACAGACTCTTGGGTAATGAGCAGTTCTTC
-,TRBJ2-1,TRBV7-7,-,CASSLSGYNEQFF,TGTGCCAGCAGCTTATCGGGCTACAATGAGCAGTTCTTC
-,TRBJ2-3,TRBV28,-,CASSLSAASENTDTQYF,TGTGCCAGCAGTTTATCTGCGGCTAGCGAAAACACAGATACGCAGTATTTT
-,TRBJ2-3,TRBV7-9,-,CASSLTADTQYF,TGTGCCAGCAGCTTAACAGCGGATACGCAGTATTTT
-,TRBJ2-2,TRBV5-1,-,CASRQRENTGELFF,TGCGCCAGCAGACAGCGTGAGAACACCGGGGAGCTGTTTTTT
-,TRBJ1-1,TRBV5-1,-,CASSLEATGNTEAFF,TGCGCCAGCAGCTTGGAAGCTACAGGGAACACTGAAGCTTTCTTT
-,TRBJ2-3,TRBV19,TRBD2,CASSNLAADTDTQYF,TGTGCCAGTAGTAACCTAGCGGCCGACACAGATACGCAGTATTTT
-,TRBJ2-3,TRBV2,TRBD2,CASRLSGGLGDTQYF,TGTGCCAGCAGGCTTAGCGGGGGTTTGGGAGATACGCAGTATTTT
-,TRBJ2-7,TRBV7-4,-,CAIPRTEQYF,TGTGCCATCCCTCGGACCGAGCAGTACTTC
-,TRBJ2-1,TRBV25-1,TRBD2,CASSGAWLAGIHNEQFF,TGTGCCAGCAGTGGGGCCTGGTTAGCGGGAATACACAATGAGCAGTTCTTC
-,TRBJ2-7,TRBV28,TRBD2,CASSFSAGGPGEQYF,TGTGCCAGCAGTTTTTCTGCGGGGGGGCCGGGCGAGCAGTACTTC
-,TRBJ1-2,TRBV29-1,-,CSVGGVGYGYTF,TGCAGCGTTGGAGGGGTGGGCTATGGCTACACCTTC
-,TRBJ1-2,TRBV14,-,CASSPALYGYTF,TGTGCCAGCAGCCCGGCACTCTATGGCTACACCTTC
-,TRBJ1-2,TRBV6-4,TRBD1,CASRRDSNLGGYTF,TGTGCCAGCAGGAGGGACAGTAACCTAGGTGGCTACACCTTC
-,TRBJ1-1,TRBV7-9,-,CASRPDSDTEAFF,TGTGCCAGCCGCCCGGACAGTGACACTGAAGCTTTCTTT
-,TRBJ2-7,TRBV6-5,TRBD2,CASSQAGGGYEQYF,TGTGCCAGCAGTCAAGCGGGAGGGGGATACGAGCAGTACTTC
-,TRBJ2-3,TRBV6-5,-,CASSYSEGILTDTQYF,TGTGCCAGCAGTTACTCGGAGGGAATCCTCACAGATACGCAGTATTTT
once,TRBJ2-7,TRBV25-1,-,CASTLNAYEQYF,TGTGCCAGCACGTTGAATGCCTACGAGCAGTACTTC
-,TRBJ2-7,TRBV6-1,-,CASSEIGQAYEQYF,TGTGCCAGCAGTGAAATAGGGCAGGCCTACGAGCAGTACTTC
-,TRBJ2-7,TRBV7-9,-,CASSPSSGDSEQYF,TGTGCCAGCAGCCCTAGCTCGGGGGACTCCGAGCAGTACTTC
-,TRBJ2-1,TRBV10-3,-,CAISSRNEQFF,TGTGCCATCAGTTCCCGCAATGAGCAGTTCTTC
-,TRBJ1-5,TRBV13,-,CASSLFGNQPQHF,TGTGCCAGCAGCTTATTCGGCAATCAGCCCCAGCATTTT
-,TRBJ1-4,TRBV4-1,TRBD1,CASSRQDRANEKLFF,TGCGCCAGCAGCCGCCAGGACAGGGCAAATGAAAAACTGTTTTTT
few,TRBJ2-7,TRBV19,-,CASSIAGAGEQYF,TGTGCCAGTAGTATAGCAGGGGCCGGTGAGCAGTACTTC
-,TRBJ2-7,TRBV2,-,CASSRDGAYEQYF,TGTGCCAGCAGCCGGGACGGTGCCTACGAGCAGTACTTC
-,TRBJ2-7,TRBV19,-,CASSRHTEYSYEQYF,TGTGCCAGTAGTCGTCATACCGAGTACTCCTACGAGCAGTACTTC
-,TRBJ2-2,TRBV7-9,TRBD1,CATQDRVGNTGELFF,TGTGCCACTCAGGACAGGGTGGGTAACACCGGGGAGCTGTTTTTT
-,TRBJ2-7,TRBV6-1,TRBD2,CASSEILGASGRAGRGEQYF,TGTGCCAGCAGTGAGATTCTTGGGGCTAGCGGGAGGGCCGGACGTGGCGAGCAGTACTTC
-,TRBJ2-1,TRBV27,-,CASSLRSGVTYNEQFF,TGTGCCAGCAGTTTACGTAGCGGAGTTACCTACAATGAGCAGTTCTTC
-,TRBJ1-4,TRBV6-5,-,CASKRGSTNEKLFF,TGTGCCAGCAAGAGGGGGTCAACTAATGAAAAACTGTTTTTT
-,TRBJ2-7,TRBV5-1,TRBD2,CASSLESSGRTTYEQYF,TGCGCCAGCAGCTTGGAGTCTAGCGGGAGGACTACCTACGAGCAGTACTTC
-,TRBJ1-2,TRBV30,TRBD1,CAWSGPDRVLDGYTF,TGTGCCTGGAGTGGGCCCGACAGGGTATTAGATGGCTACACCTTC
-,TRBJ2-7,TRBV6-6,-,CASSRSSYEQYF,TGTGCCAGCAGTAGGAGCTCCTACGAGCAGTACTTC
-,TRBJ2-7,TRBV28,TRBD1,CASSALETGIEQYF,TGTGCCAGCAGTGCACTAGAGACAGGGATCGAGCAGTACTTC
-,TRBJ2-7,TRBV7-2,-,CASSLNSAGNEQYF,TGTGCCAGCAGCTTAAATTCCGCCGGGAACGAGCAGTACTTC
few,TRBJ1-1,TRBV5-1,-,CASSVAGRANTEAFF,TGCGCCAGCAGCGTAGCAGGGAGGGCGAACACTGAAGCTTTCTTT
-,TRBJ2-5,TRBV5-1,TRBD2,CASSLGVAGGQETQYF,TGCGCCAGCAGCTTGGGAGTAGCGGGAGGCCAAGAGACCCAGTACTTC
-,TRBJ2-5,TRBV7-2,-,CASSLFGDPWETQYF,TGTGCCAGCAGCTTATTCGGGGACCCCTGGGAGACCCAGTACTTC